This T cell receptor beta chain was recovered during a study of shared clonotypes between healthy human individuals. Study in general: Each donor's CD8 memory used one plate, CD8 naive two, each CD4 subset three. Study-wide findings and caveats: Represented genetic and exposure-history diversity was restricted by having few donors.

Worth noting for this clone: The antigen is not known.

This CDR3 is 13 amino acids long. Germline CDR1 is MNHNY and CDR2 is SVGAGI (reference sequence). V was clipped by 7 bases and J by 3 bases, with 12 bases between them. TCRdb's copy holds only in-frame clones and misses some; the assay was immunoSEQ multiplex PCR. The table shows fewer than 2.5 million clones, with under 95% occurring only once. The sequencing sample was made of naive CD4+ T cells from PBMCs. Subset noted: CD45RA+ positively selected. The J gene is TRBJ1-1, the V gene TRBV6-6; no reliable D call. This sequence was found in a man younger than 35 in good health. Some clones in this sample may be carry-over from other donors' samples. The CDR3: CASTYGRYTEAFF. The DNA for the CDR3 is TGTGCCAGCACCTATGGACGGTACACTGAAGCTTTCTTT.